One and the same sample provided the 32 T cell receptor beta chains below, sequenced in a study of PD-L1 blockade in urothelial cancer. Here immunoSEQ multiplex PCR was the method, and the copy in TCRdb shows in-frame clones only, minus some. The profile shows about 48,000 clones, 86% of them singletons. Noted time point: peripheral blood 6 weeks after treatment start. This material consisted of PBMCs, taken around atezolizumab (anti-PD-L1) treatment. The receptors were sampled from a man in his fifties or sixties with urothelial cancer.

The V call is TRBV6-5, the J call TRBJ1-3, with TRBD1 identical over 7 bases. Germline V gene sequence: CDR1 MNHEY, CDR2 SVGAGI. The length of the CDR3 is 14 residues. V was pared by 5 bases and J by 3 bases, with 4 bases of the junction left unmatched. The CDR3 loop reads CASSRRQGGNTIYF. As DNA, the CDR3 is TGTGCCAGCAGTCGCCGACAGGGTGGAAACACCATATATTTT.

This chain links TRBV4-3 with TRBJ2-1; D is uncertain. This CDR3 region has 16 residues. Trimming left V 4 bases short and J 3 bases short, with 16 bases between. CDR1 and CDR2 from the germline V gene are LGHNA and YSLEER. The chain's CDR3 is CASSPFRGPLYNEQFF. The CDR3 coding sequence is TGCGCCAGCAGCCCCTTTAGAGGTCCCCTCTACAATGAGCAGTTCTTC.

The V call is TRBV6-1, the J call TRBJ1-3; possible D gene TRBD1, 5 bases. This CDR3 is 16 amino acids long. Germline values: CDR1 MNHNS, CDR2 SASEGT. The V end lost 2 bases, the J end lost 0 bases, and 11 bases lay between the germline ends. The CDR3 nucleotides are TGTGCCAGCAGTGAATTAAGGGGATTCTCTGGAAACACCATATATTTT. Translation: CASSELRGFSGNTIYF.

The chain has TRBV18 and TRBJ2-7; D uncertain. The CDR3 covers 15 residues. The V end lost 0 bases, the J end lost 0 bases, and 9 bases lay between the germline ends. Germline CDR1 is KGHSH and CDR2 is LQKENI. The chain's CDR3 is CASSPPWASSYEQYF. The CDR3 DNA is TGTGCCAGCTCACCACCGTGGGCGAGCTCCTACGAGCAGTACTTC.

The V gene is TRBV15, the J gene TRBJ1-1, with 8 bases identical to TRBD1. The CDR3 runs 13 residues. After removal of 5 bases from V and 4 bases from J, the junction contained 3 bases not matched to a gene. Germline V gene lookup returns CDR1 LNHNV and CDR2 YYDKDF (reference sequence). The CDR3 loop reads CATSSTGVTEAFF. DNA of the CDR3: TGTGCCACCAGCTCGACAGGGGTCACTGAAGCTTTCTTT.

The chain carries TRBV5-4 and TRBJ1-4; the match to TRBD1 covers 8 bases. Trimming took 5 bases from V and 5 from J; bases not matched to a gene: 5. CDR1 is SGHNT, CDR2 YYREEE, per germline (reference sequence). This CDR3 spans 14 amino acids. The CDR3 DNA sequence: TGTGCCAGCAGTACCGGGACAGGAAATGAAAAACTGTTTTTT. It yields the protein CASSTGTGNEKLFF.

The chain is built from TRBV2 and TRBJ2-2; D remains unclear. V lost 8 bases and J lost 5, with 12 bases in between. Germline V gives CDR1 SNHLY, CDR2 FYNNEI. The length of the CDR3 is 13 residues. In DNA form, the CDR3 reads TGTGCCAGCGGGCAAGTAACGACCGGGGAGCTGTTTTTT. Protein sequence: CASGQVTTGELFF.

The V call is TRBV7-2, the J call TRBJ2-5; the match to TRBD2 covers 9 bases. V trimming: 1 base; J trimming: 6 bases; junction bases outside the gene matches: 9. The germline CDR1 and CDR2 sequences are SGHTA and FQGNSA. The CDR3 totals 16 residues. CDR3 residues: CASSLVGGGALKTQYF. The CDR3 DNA follows: TGTGCCAGCAGCTTAGTCGGCGGGGGGGCTTTAAAGACCCAGTACTTC.

This sequence joins TRBV18 and TRBJ1-3; TRBD1 matches 7 bases. The germline CDR1 and CDR2 sequences are KGHSH and LQKENI. Trimming removed 3 bases from V and 0 bases from J; junction bases left unmatched: 11. This CDR3 is built from 18 residues. CDR3: CASSPTSGTENSGNTIYF. The CDR3 DNA reads as TGTGCCAGCTCACCTACTTCCGGGACAGAGAACTCTGGAAACACCATATATTTT.

The J gene is TRBJ2-3, the V gene TRBV13; no definite D call. V lost 0 bases to trimming and J lost 1 base, with 8 bases between them. CDR1 and CDR2 from the germline V gene are PRHDT and FYEKMQ (reference sequence). The CDR3 consists of 15 residues. The chain's CDR3 is CASSLGLLGTDTQYF. CDR3 bases: TGTGCCAGCAGCTTAGGTCTCCTTGGCACAGATACGCAGTATTTT.

This clone was observed a single time. V is TRBV10-1 and J is TRBJ2-2; the match to TRBD1 covers 7 bases. The CDR3 sequence is 15 residues long. Trimming took 6 bases from V and 7 from J; bases not matched to a gene: 11. Germline CDR1 reads WNHNN; CDR2 reads SYGVQD (reference sequence). The DNA for the CDR3 is TGCGCCAGCAGACCCTCAGGGGGTAGTAACGGGGAGCTGTTTTTT. As protein: CASRPSGGSNGELFF.

The V gene is TRBV5-1, the J gene TRBJ2-2; D may be TRBD1 (6 bases). The length of the CDR3 is 16 residues. The germline V gene encodes CDR1 SGHRS and CDR2 YFSETQ. The V and J ends lost 0 bases and 7 bases respectively, with 16 bases between them. The CDR3 sequence is CASSLAVGGSGGELFF. CDR3 nucleotides: TGCGCCAGCAGCTTGGCCGTTGGGGGCAGCGGCGGGGAGCTGTTTTTT. Complete variable domain (other parts from reference TRBV5-1 and TRBJ2-2): KAGVTQTPRYLIKTRGQQVTLSCSPISGHRSVSWYQQTPGQGLQFLFEYFSETQRNKGNFPGRFSGRQFSNSRSEMNVSTLELGDSALYLCASSLAVGGSGGELFFGEGSRLTVL.

V and J are TRBV7-3 and TRBJ2-1, with D unclear. The germline V gene has CDR1 SGHTA and CDR2 FQGTGA. The V gene lost 8 bases and the J gene lost 7 bases, with 15 bases spanning the gap. The CDR3 covers 13 residues. CDR3 DNA: TGTGCCAGCTCTTGCTCAGGCAAAAATGAGCAGTTCTTC. It encodes CASSCSGKNEQFF.

This chain connects TRBV30 to TRBJ1-3; D is unresolved. The V gene lost 8 bases and the J gene lost 6 bases, with 20 bases spanning the gap. Germline CDR1 and CDR2: GTSNPN and SVGIG (reference sequence). This CDR3 comprises 14 residues. CDR3 DNA: TGTGCCGGGGAGAGGGATCGTTTTGCAAACACCATATATTTT. It yields the protein CAGERDRFANTIYF.

This chain connects TRBV4-3 to TRBJ1-6, with 7 bases identical to TRBD1. The V and J ends lost 4 bases and 7 bases, in that order; junction bases with no gene match: 4. CDR3 size: 14 residues. Germline CDR1 reads LGHNA; CDR2 reads YSLEER. CDR3 protein: CASSLGGPNSPLHF. The CDR3 bases are TGCGCCAGCAGCCTAGGGGGCCCAAATTCACCCCTCCACTTT.

The chain couples TRBV30 to TRBJ1-1; D ambiguous. Trimming took off 3 bases at V and 6 bases at J, with 14 bases between the two ends. The CDR3 is made up of 13 amino acids. Germline CDR1 GTSNPN, CDR2 SVGIG (reference sequence). CDR3 in amino acids: CAWSGNSLAEAFF. For the CDR3, the DNA is TGTGCCTGGAGCGGTAACAGCTTGGCTGAAGCTTTCTTT. Drawing the rest from reference TRBV30 and TRBJ1-1, the complete variable domain is SQTIHQWPATLVQPVGSPLSLECTVEGTSNPNLYWYRQAAGRGLQLLFYSVGIGQISSEVPQNLSASRPQDRQFILSSKKLLLSDSGFYLCAWSGNSLAEAFFGQGTRLTVV.

The chain employs TRBV9 and TRBJ2-5; D possibly corresponds to TRBD1 (5 bases). The CDR3 sequence is 14 residues long. Trimming pared 0 bases from V and 3 bases from J, leaving 9 bases between. Germline lookup yields CDR1 SGDLS and CDR2 YYNGEE. CDR3 loop: CASSVGQSKETQYF. The CDR3 coding sequence is TGTGCCAGCAGCGTAGGACAGAGTAAAGAGACCCAGTACTTC.

This clone was detected ten times or more. This sequence joins TRBV5-8 and TRBJ1-1; weak D call: TRBD1 (5 bases). The CDR3 has 13 amino acids. V lost 4 bases and J lost 3, with 10 bases in between. Germline V gene sequence: CDR1 SGHTS, CDR2 YDEGEE. The CDR3 sequence: CASSIQGYTEAFF. In nucleotides, the CDR3 is TGTGCCAGCAGCATCCAGGGTTACACTGAAGCTTTCTTT.

The chain combines TRBV11-1 with TRBJ1-4; D perhaps matches TRBD1 (5 bases). This CDR3 is 14 amino acids long. The V and J ends lost 2 bases and 13 bases respectively, with 17 bases between them. The germline gives CDR1 SGHAT, CDR2 FQDESV (reference sequence). CDR3 amino acids: CASSLNHDSRGLFF. CDR3 in DNA: TGTGCCAGCAGCTTAAACCACGACAGTAGGGGACTGTTTTTT.

The J gene is TRBJ2-5, the V gene TRBV7-3; possible D gene TRBD2, 7 bases. This CDR3 contains 14 residues. V lost 2 bases and J lost 5, with 12 bases in between. Germline V lookup: CDR1 SGHTA, CDR2 FQGTGA. The CDR3 DNA reads TGTGCCAGCAGCTTAGCGGGGGCGGGGGAGACCCAGTACTTC. This sequence encodes CASSLAGAGETQYF. Together with reference TRBV7-3 and TRBJ2-5, the CDR3 gives the full variable domain: GAGVSQTPSNKVTEKGKYVELRCDPISGHTALYWYRQSLGQGPEFLIYFQGTGAADDSGLPNDRFFAVRPEGSVSTLKIQRTERGDSAVYLCASSLAGAGETQYFGPGTRLLVL.

The V and J genes are TRBV11-2 and TRBJ2-7; possible D gene TRBD2, 5 bases. CDR3 length equals 14 residues. V was clipped by 5 bases and J by 1 base, with 12 bases between them. Looked up from germline, CDR1 is SGHAT and CDR2 is FQNNGV. CDR3 loop: CASSADSGSYEQYF. The CDR3 DNA reads TGTGCCAGCAGCGCGGACTCCGGGTCCTACGAGCAGTACTTC. Full variable domain (rest looked up from reference TRBV11-2 and TRBJ2-7): EAGVAQSPRYKIIEKRQSVAFWCNPISGHATLYWYQQILGQGPKLLIQFQNNGVVDDSQLPKDRFSAERLKGVDSTLKIQPAKLEDSAVYLCASSADSGSYEQYFGPGTRLTVT.

The V call is TRBV27, the J call TRBJ2-3, with TRBD2 matching 9 bases. Germline loops: CDR1 MNHEY, CDR2 SMNVEV (reference sequence). CDR3 size: 15 residues. The ends lost 7 bases at V and 5 bases at J; junction bases unmatched: 10. DNA of the CDR3: TGTGCCAGCACCTTTGCGGGGGGGCTTAAAGATACGCAGTATTTT. This sequence encodes CASTFAGGLKDTQYF.

In its sample, this clone was seen a few times. The chain combines TRBV7-2 with TRBJ1-3; no reliable D call. From germline, CDR1 is SGHTA and CDR2 FQGNSA. V was cut by 0 bases and J by 0 bases, with 6 bases left in between. The length of the CDR3 is 15 residues. In DNA form, the CDR3 reads TGTGCCAGCAGCTTAGCTGAACACTCTGGAAACACCATATATTTT. Protein: CASSLAEHSGNTIYF.

This clone was detected only once. The V gene is TRBV6-5, the J gene TRBJ2-5; 8 positions match TRBD2. This CDR3 contains 14 residues. From germline, CDR1 is MNHEY and CDR2 SVGAGI. V shed 7 bases, J shed 5 bases, and the junction held 9 bases outside the gene matches. The DNA for the CDR3 is TGTGCCAGCACCCCTCCGGGGGGGGCGGAGACCCAGTACTTC. Its translation is CASTPPGGAETQYF.

The chain couples TRBV4-1 to TRBJ2-3; tentatively, D is TRBD2 (6 bases). Germline CDR1 MGHRA, CDR2 YSYEKL. CDR3 length: 15 residues. Trimming removed 4 bases at V and 2 bases at J, with 13 bases between. CDR3 amino acids: CASSREDPATDTQYF. The CDR3 DNA follows: TGCGCCAGCAGCCGGGAGGACCCCGCCACAGATACGCAGTATTTT.

The CDR3 spells CASSDALGARETQYF. In DNA form, the CDR3 reads TGCGCCAGCAGTGATGCTCTGGGGGCCCGAGAGACCCAGTACTTC. The chain couples TRBV10-2 to TRBJ2-5; D is perhaps TRBD1 (6 bases). This CDR3 is 15 amino acids long. Per germline, CDR1 WSHSY and CDR2 SAAADI. Trimming shortened V by 3 bases and J by 4 bases, and 15 bases separated the two germline ends.

The CDR3 DNA reads as TGTGCCAGCAGCCAAGTGGGAGCCCAGGGGGCCTACGAGCAGTACTTC. Encoded protein: CASSQVGAQGAYEQYF. The chain carries TRBV14 and TRBJ2-7; 7 bases agree with TRBD1. The CDR3 consists of 16 residues. With 1 base clipped from V and 2 bases from J, the junction kept 8 bases outside the gene matches. CDR1 and CDR2 from the germline V gene are SGHDN and FVKESK.

The chain carries TRBV19 and TRBJ2-1, with no clear D. The CDR3 is 15 residues long. The V and J ends lost 0 bases and 2 bases respectively, with 8 bases between them. CDR1 and CDR2 (germline): LNHDA, SQIVND (reference sequence). The chain's CDR3 is CASSIESQTYNEQFF. CDR3 DNA: TGTGCCAGTAGTATAGAATCACAGACCTACAATGAGCAGTTCTTC.

The chain has TRBV5-6 and TRBJ1-1; D unresolved. Germline V gene lookup returns CDR1 SGHDT and CDR2 YYEEEE. This CDR3 comprises 15 residues. Trimming took off 2 bases at V and 3 bases at J, with 14 bases between the two ends. CDR3 protein: CASSFQGGFDTEAFF. Written as DNA, the CDR3 is TGTGCCAGCAGCTTTCAAGGAGGGTTTGACACTGAAGCTTTCTTT.

The chain combines TRBV18 with TRBJ1-1, with D perhaps matching TRBD1 (5 bases). The CDR3 spans 15 residues. The germline V and J ends were trimmed by 4 bases and 0 bases, with 12 bases remaining between them. The germline gives CDR1 KGHSH, CDR2 LQKENI. The CDR3, as DNA: TGTGCCAGCTCACTTAACCAGGGTCTGAACACTGAAGCTTTCTTT. It codes for CASSLNQGLNTEAFF.

V usage is TRBV6-6 and J usage is TRBJ2-3, with 10 bases identical to TRBD1. V lost 0 bases, J lost 8 bases, and 8 bases stayed unmatched. This CDR3 has 16 residues. Germline values: CDR1 MNHNY, CDR2 SVGAGI (reference sequence). In DNA, the CDR3 is TGTGCCAGCAGTTACTCTCCGGGACAGGGGTTTGGTACGCAGTATTTT. Translating gives CASSYSPGQGFGTQYF.

The V call is TRBV9, the J call TRBJ1-4; possibly TRBD1 for D (6 bases). The CDR3 length is 15 residues. V lost 4 bases to trimming and J lost 8 bases, with 18 bases between them. Germline loops: CDR1 SGDLS, CDR2 YYNGEE. DNA for the CDR3: TGTGCCAGCAGCAAGCGGGACACCGAGGGGGAAAAACTGTTTTTT. As protein: CASSKRDTEGEKLFF.